Listed here are 27 T cell receptor beta chains from one sample, sequenced in a study of shared clonotypes between healthy human individuals. Sequencing used immunoSEQ multiplex PCR; TCRdb keeps in-frame clones, though not all of them. The sample records approximately 500,000 clones, about 96% being singletons. The sample was naive CD4+ T cells sorted from blood. Subset described: CD45RA+ positively selected. These receptors were collected from a woman in her 30s in good health.

V and J are TRBV15 and TRBJ1-2, with D unclear. CDR3 length equals 13 residues. Deletions cut 5 bases from V and 6 bases from J, with 13 bases between. In germline, CDR1 is LNHNV, CDR2 YYDKDF (reference sequence). The CDR3 bases are TGTGCCACCAGCCCACGTGGAATTCATGGCTACACCTTC. This translates into CATSPRGIHGYTF.

The chain joins TRBV18 to TRBJ2-5; tentatively, D is TRBD2 (5 bases). Germline values: CDR1 KGHSH, CDR2 LQKENI. The CDR3 length is 14 residues. The V end was cut by 1 base, the J end by 4 bases, with 10 bases between. CDR3: CASSPLAGLETQYF. DNA for the CDR3: TGTGCCAGCTCACCACTCGCTGGACTAGAGACCCAGTACTTC.

The V call is TRBV4-2, the J call TRBJ1-1; 7 bases agree with TRBD1. Germline trimming cut 3 bases from V and 0 bases from J; bases unmatched to any gene: 4. The CDR3 is 15 residues long. Germline V lookup: CDR1 LGHNA, CDR2 YNFKEQ. Written as DNA, the CDR3 is TGTGCCAGCAGCCACCCAGGACAGGTGAACACTGAAGCTTTCTTT. Protein product: CASSHPGQVNTEAFF.

This chain connects TRBV10-2 to TRBJ2-3; D perhaps matches TRBD1 (5 bases). CDR3 length equals 14 residues. V shed 8 bases and J shed 0 bases, with 12 bases lying between them. The germline CDR1 and CDR2 sequences are WSHSY and SAAADI. The CDR3 protein is CASLAGHSTDTQYF. The CDR3 region has the DNA TGCGCCAGCCTCGCAGGACATAGCACAGATACGCAGTATTTT.

This chain connects TRBV25-1 to TRBJ2-7, with 9 nucleotides matching TRBD2. Unmatched junction bases numbered 3, after V lost 4 bases and J lost 2 bases. This CDR3 region has 14 residues. Germline V gene data show CDR1 as MGHDK and CDR2 as SYGVNS. The CDR3 loop reads CASSGASGTYEQYF. The CDR3 DNA reads as TGTGCCAGCAGTGGGGCTAGCGGGACCTACGAGCAGTACTTC.

The chain combines TRBV4-1 with TRBJ1-2; 8 bases are shared with TRBD1. V lost 3 bases to trimming and J lost 2 bases; unmatched junction nucleotides: 11. The CDR3 covers 17 residues. Germline loops: CDR1 MGHRA, CDR2 YSYEKL. The CDR3 protein is CASSHYQGRQGNYGYTF. The DNA for the CDR3 is TGCGCCAGCAGCCATTATCAAGGGCGACAGGGGAACTATGGCTACACCTTC.

The V and J genes are TRBV7-6 and TRBJ2-1; TRBD2 matches at 9 bases. The germline gives CDR1 SGHVS, CDR2 FNYEAQ. Trimming at V came to 1 base and at J to 5 bases, leaving 6 bases not matched to a gene. CDR3 length: 16 residues. The CDR3 nucleotides read TGTGCCAGCAGCTTAGAGGCTAGCGGGAACCACAATGAGCAGTTCTTC. Translated: CASSLEASGNHNEQFF.

The chain couples TRBV28 to TRBJ1-4, with TRBD1 matching 8 bases. Trimming removed 4 bases from V and 7 bases from J; junction bases left unmatched: 5. Germline values: CDR1 MDHEN, CDR2 SYDVKM. The CDR3 is made up of 14 amino acids. As DNA, the CDR3 is TGTGCCAGCAGTTCAGGGGGCGCAGGTGAAAAACTGTTTTTT. Translated: CASSSGGAGEKLFF.

The chain couples TRBV6-5 to TRBJ1-4; D possibly corresponds to TRBD1 (5 bases). Trimming shortened V by 6 bases and J by 2 bases, and 13 bases separated the two germline ends. The CDR3 covers 15 residues. The germline V gene encodes CDR1 MNHEY and CDR2 SVGAGI. The CDR3 DNA follows: TGTGCCAGCAGCCCCACCGGACATACTAATGAAAAACTGTTTTTT. Encoded protein: CASSPTGHTNEKLFF.

This sequence joins TRBV7-9 and TRBJ2-5, with D tentatively TRBD1 or TRBD2 (5 bases each). The CDR3 covers 14 residues. V was pared by 3 bases and J by 4 bases, with 12 bases between. Germline CDR1 and CDR2: SEHNR and FQNEAQ (reference sequence). CDR3 DNA: TGTGCCAGCAGCTTGCCTTTTGGGGGAGAGACCCAGTACTTC. This translates into CASSLPFGGETQYF.

This clone has just one count. The chain couples TRBV11-3 to TRBJ2-1; 9 bases align to TRBD2. There are 14 residues in the CDR3. Losses at the gene ends were 4 bases for V and 8 bases for J; bases not matched to a gene: 6. Germline loops: CDR1 SGHNT, CDR2 YENEEA. CDR3 in amino acids: CASSSGRLADEQFF. The CDR3 nucleotides read TGTGCCAGCAGCTCGGGCAGACTAGCGGATGAGCAGTTCTTC.

The rearrangement links TRBV7-2 to TRBJ2-7, with D hard to call. This CDR3 is 15 amino acids long. CDR1 and CDR2 (germline): SGHTA, FQGNSA. The ends were cut back, 8 bases at V and 5 bases at J, with 22 bases in the middle. CDR3 residues: CASSSIRVLVHEQYF. CDR3 nucleotide sequence: TGTGCCAGCTCCTCGATTCGGGTCCTGGTCCACGAGCAGTACTTC. The entire variable domain, with the rest obtained from reference TRBV7-2 and TRBJ2-7, is as follows: GAGVSQSPSNKVTEKGKDVELRCDPISGHTALYWYRQSLGQGLEFLIYFQGNSAPDKSGLPSDRFSAERTGGSVSTLTIQRTQQEDSAVYLCASSSIRVLVHEQYFGPGTRLTVT.

On this clone itself: The same CDR3 can be traced to other DNA sequences in this sample. The V and J genes are TRBV5-1 and TRBJ1-5; D possibly corresponds to TRBD1 (6 bases). In germline, CDR1 is SGHRS, CDR2 YFSETQ. The CDR3 has 13 amino acids. V lost 0 bases and J lost 6, with 7 bases in between. The CDR3 sequence is CASSLEGGQPQHF. As DNA, the CDR3 is TGCGCCAGCAGCTTGGAGGGGGGTCAGCCCCAGCATTTT.

The J gene is TRBJ2-4, the V gene TRBV5-5; 10 bases line up with TRBD1. This CDR3 contains 12 residues. Germline-derived CDR1 and CDR2 are SGHKS and YYEKEE (reference sequence). The ends lost 4 bases at V and 14 bases at J; junction bases unmatched: 6. The CDR3 protein is CASSLGQGKEYF. DNA of the CDR3: TGTGCCAGCAGCCTGGGACAGGGGAAGGAGTACTTC.

The chain links TRBV5-6 to TRBJ2-1, with TRBD2 identical over 8 bases. Per the germline V gene, CDR1 is SGHDT and CDR2 is YYEEEE. There are 17 residues in the CDR3. With 0 bases clipped from V and 5 bases from J, the junction kept 10 bases outside the gene matches. The CDR3: CASSLGASGWRDNEQFF. The CDR3 nucleotides are TGTGCCAGCAGCTTGGGCGCTAGCGGGTGGAGAGACAATGAGCAGTTCTTC.

The chain links TRBV9 to TRBJ1-1; 10 nucleotides match TRBD1. The J segment lost 5 bases and the V segment lost 0 bases, leaving 1 base of the junction unmatched. Germline assignment: CDR1 SGDLS and CDR2 YYNGEE. The CDR3 loop spans 14 amino acids. DNA for the CDR3: TGTGCCAGCAGCGTAGAGGGACAGGGGACTGAAGCTTTCTTT. Translating it yields CASSVEGQGTEAFF. Drawing the rest from reference TRBV9 and TRBJ1-1, the complete variable domain is DSGVTQTPKHLITATGQRVTLRCSPRSGDLSVYWYQQSLDQGLQFLIQYYNGEERAKGNILERFSAQQFPDLHSELNLSSLELGDSALYFCASSVEGQGTEAFFGQGTRLTVV.

The chain uses TRBV4-2 and TRBJ2-7; 11 bases are shared with TRBD2. The CDR3 covers 20 residues. Germline V gene lookup returns CDR1 LGHNA and CDR2 YNFKEQ. With V trimmed by 3 bases and J by 5 bases, 21 bases remained unmatched. DNA for the CDR3: TGTGCCAGCAGCCATGCCACTCCGGGACTAGCGGATTCAAATCCGGACGAGCAGTACTTC. Its translation: CASSHATPGLADSNPDEQYF.

The V and J genes are TRBV11-1 and TRBJ1-5, with unresolved D. Germline values: CDR1 SGHAT, CDR2 FQDESV (reference sequence). Trimming took off 1 base at V and 7 bases at J, with 8 bases between the two ends. The CDR3 has 13 residues. In DNA form, the CDR3 reads TGTGCCAGCAGCTTAGATAAAAGACAGCCCCAGCATTTT. This sequence encodes CASSLDKRQPQHF.

The chain employs TRBV4-2 and TRBJ1-3; D unresolved. Trimming took off 1 base at V and 0 bases at J, with 13 bases between the two ends. The CDR3 extends over 17 amino acids. From germline, CDR1 is LGHNA and CDR2 YNFKEQ. The CDR3 protein is CASSQGTGRDSGNTIYF. The CDR3 bases are TGTGCCAGCAGCCAAGGCACCGGGAGGGACTCTGGAAACACCATATATTTT.

The chain couples TRBV28 to TRBJ2-2; D gene unclear. The CDR3 totals 14 residues. Germline V gives CDR1 MDHEN, CDR2 SYDVKM. Trimming took off 6 bases at V and 4 bases at J, with 12 bases between the two ends. Here the CDR3 reads CASSHLRGTGELFF. The CDR3 region has the DNA TGTGCCAGCAGCCACCTCAGAGGCACCGGGGAGCTGTTTTTT.

As DNA, the CDR3 is TGTGCCAGCAGTGAACAGGGGGCTAACCGGTACTTC. Protein sequence: CASSEQGANRYF. The genes are TRBV28 and TRBJ2-7, with 9 bases aligning to TRBD1. The CDR3 runs to 12 residues. The ends lost 5 bases at V and 12 bases at J; junction bases unmatched: 8. Germline V gene data show CDR1 as MDHEN and CDR2 as SYDVKM.

J is TRBJ2-1 and V is TRBV7-6, with 7 nucleotides matching TRBD2. With V trimmed by 3 bases and J by 0 bases, 11 bases remained unmatched. The CDR3 has 18 residues. CDR1 and CDR2 (germline): SGHVS, FNYEAQ. The CDR3: CASSFYVGRVSSYNEQFF. The CDR3 DNA reads as TGTGCCAGCAGCTTTTATGTTGGGAGGGTGAGCTCCTACAATGAGCAGTTCTTC.

The chain is built from TRBV19 and TRBJ2-5; 9 bases match TRBD2. The CDR3 contains 16 residues. Germline CDR1 reads LNHDA; CDR2 reads SQIVND (reference sequence). Trimming took 5 bases from V and 2 from J; bases not matched to a gene: 9. The CDR3 sequence is CASSPISGGFQETQYF. CDR3 DNA sequence: TGTGCCAGTAGTCCAATTAGCGGGGGTTTTCAAGAGACCCAGTACTTC.

This clone was seen just once. The rearrangement joins TRBV2 to TRBJ2-4, with a possible D match to TRBD1 (6 bases). The V gene's germline CDR1 is SNHLY and CDR2 FYNNEI. This CDR3 has 15 amino acids. Trimming stripped 0 bases from V and 4 bases from J, with 10 bases between. The CDR3 spells CASSEASQGKNIQYF. CDR3 DNA sequence: TGTGCCAGCAGTGAAGCATCTCAGGGGAAAAACATTCAGTACTTC.

The gene calls are TRBV4-1 and TRBJ1-5, with a weak D call TRBD1 (6 bases). This CDR3 contains 16 residues. Trimming took off 0 bases at V and 6 bases at J, with 15 bases between the two ends. Per germline, CDR1 MGHRA and CDR2 YSYEKL. Here the CDR3 DNA reads TGCGCCAGCAGCCAAGAGGGGGGCAGGGCGGTTCAGCCCCAGCATTTT. As protein: CASSQEGGRAVQPQHF.

The chain has TRBV21-1 and TRBJ2-1; the D call of TRBD2 is as the table states it, not checked on the DNA. TRBV21-1 is a pseudogene. This CDR3 has 10 amino acids. CDR3 nucleotide sequence: TGTGCCAGTTCGGGAGATGAGCAGTTCTTC. Encoded protein: CASSGDEQFF.

The V gene is TRBV5-1, the J gene TRBJ1-4, with 10 bases aligning to TRBD1. This CDR3 has 15 residues. Losses at the gene ends were 4 bases for V and 7 bases for J; bases not matched to a gene: 7. CDR1 is SGHRS, CDR2 YFSETQ, per germline. The CDR3, as DNA: TGCGCCAGCAGCGCATCCCGGGACAGGGGTGAAAAACTGTTTTTT. Amino acids: CASSASRDRGEKLFF.